The 12 T cell receptor beta chains below were found in one sample sequenced in a study of shared clonotypes between healthy human individuals. The repertoire was sequenced with immunoSEQ multiplex PCR; TCRdb's copy has only in-frame clones and lacks some. The sample holds millions of clones, just under 95% seen once. CD45RO-negative CD8 cells positively selected for CCR7 made up the naive population, which excluded terminally differentiated effector memory CD45RA+ cells. Specimen: naive CD8+ T cells sorted from blood. The source of these receptors is a man younger than 35 in good health.

The V and J genes are TRBV10-2 and TRBJ2-7, with 12 bases identical to TRBD2. Per germline, CDR1 WSHSY and CDR2 SAAADI. J was trimmed by 5 bases and V by 8 bases; bases with no gene match: 7. The CDR3 is 14 residues long. CDR3 loop: CASRLAGEGDEQYF. DNA for the CDR3: TGCGCCAGCCGACTAGCGGGAGAGGGTGACGAGCAGTACTTC.

V and J are TRBV13 and TRBJ1-2, with 9 nucleotides matching TRBD1. The CDR3 is 12 residues long. The ends lost 5 bases at V and 6 bases at J; junction bases unmatched: 1. Germline values: CDR1 PRHDT, CDR2 FYEKMQ (reference sequence). CDR3 in DNA: TGTGCCAGCAGCGGACAGGGGCATGGCTACACCTTC. This codes for CASSGQGHGYTF. Filled out from reference TRBV13 and TRBJ1-2, the complete variable domain reads AAGVIQSPRHLIKEKRETATLKCYPIPRHDTVYWYQQGPGQDPQFLISFYEKMQSDKGSIPDRFSAQQFSDYHSELNMSSLELGDSALYFCASSGQGHGYTFGSGTRLTVV.

Note on this clone: Other DNA sequences in this sample translate to the same CDR3. The J gene is TRBJ2-3, the V gene TRBV6-5; 7 positions agree with TRBD1. Unmatched junction bases numbered 2, after V lost 5 bases and J lost 0 bases. Germline CDR1 reads MNHEY; CDR2 reads SVGAGI. This CDR3 is 14 amino acids long. CDR3 protein: CASSPGQSTDTQYF. The CDR3 nucleotides are TGTGCCAGCAGTCCGGGACAGAGCACAGATACGCAGTATTTT.

The chain recombines TRBV4-3 with TRBJ1-2; D call uncertain. The CDR3 covers 16 residues. Germline V gene data show CDR1 as LGHNA and CDR2 as YSLEER. V lost 1 base and J 2 bases, leaving 14 bases between the germline ends. Here the CDR3 DNA reads TGCGCCAGCAGCCAAGGGCTTTCTCCGGGGAACTATGGCTACACCTTC. Translated, it gives CASSQGLSPGNYGYTF.

The rearrangement joins TRBV4-1 to TRBJ2-7; TRBD2 agrees at 12 bases. The germline CDR1 and CDR2 sequences are MGHRA and YSYEKL. The CDR3 has 16 amino acids. With V trimmed by 11 bases and J by 0 bases, 11 bases remained unmatched. The CDR3 DNA reads as TGCGCCTCGGGGGAGCTAGCGGGAGGGTCCTCCTACGAGCAGTACTTC. It is translated as CASGELAGGSSYEQYF.

The V and J genes are TRBV28 and TRBJ2-1; 7 nucleotides align to TRBD2. V trimming: 5 bases; J trimming: 0 bases; junction bases outside the gene matches: 7. CDR3 length equals 16 residues. Germline CDR1 reads MDHEN; CDR2 reads SYDVKM. CDR3 nucleotide sequence: TGTGCCAGCAGTCCAAGCGGGGTAAGCTCCTACAATGAGCAGTTCTTC. The encoded protein is CASSPSGVSSYNEQFF.

CDR3 bases: TGCGCCAGCAGCTTGCATGGACAGGGTACCTACGAGCAGTACTTC. It yields the protein CASSLHGQGTYEQYF. This chain uses TRBV5-1 with TRBJ2-7; 8 bases map to TRBD1. The CDR3 length is 15 residues. Germline CDR1 is SGHRS and CDR2 is YFSETQ. The trim removed 1 base at V and 2 bases at J, leaving 5 bases unmatched.

The chain has TRBV10-2 and TRBJ2-1, with 9 positions matching TRBD1. V dropped 2 bases and J dropped 7; count of bases not matched to a gene: 3. The CDR3 sequence is 14 residues long. CDR1 WSHSY and CDR2 SAAADI come from the germline V gene. The CDR3 is CASSEDRGGNEQFF. CDR3 nucleotide sequence: TGCGCCAGCAGTGAGGACAGGGGGGGGAATGAGCAGTTCTTC.

Worth noting for this clone: This sample includes further DNA sequences coding for the same CDR3. The V and J genes are TRBV6-1 and TRBJ1-5; 7 bases agree with TRBD1. The junction had 5 bases not matched to a gene; V was cut back by 3 bases and J by 0 bases. Germline V CDR1 and CDR2: MNHNS, SASEGT. The CDR3 is made up of 16 amino acids. CDR3 nucleotide sequence: TGTGCCAGCAGTGAGTTGAGGGGGCCTAGCAATCAGCCCCAGCATTTT. It encodes CASSELRGPSNQPQHF.

The chain uses TRBV15 and TRBJ2-4; weak D call: TRBD2 (6 bases). Trimming took 1 base from V and 8 from J, leaving 9 bases between them. Germline V gene sequence: CDR1 LNHNV, CDR2 YYDKDF (reference sequence). The CDR3 length is 13 residues. The CDR3 nucleotides read TGTGCCACCAGCAGAGGCGGGGATGACATTCAGTACTTC. It is translated as CATSRGGDDIQYF.

The rearrangement links TRBV5-6 to TRBJ1-5; 7 nucleotides align to TRBD1. This CDR3 is built from 19 residues. The V gene end was trimmed by 0 bases and the J gene end by 0 bases; junction bases not matched to a gene: 12. Germline V gene sequence: CDR1 SGHDT, CDR2 YYEEEE. CDR3 sequence: CASSLGPPGTAISNQPQHF. CDR3 coding DNA: TGTGCCAGCAGCTTGGGCCCGCCCGGGACAGCGATTAGCAATCAGCCCCAGCATTTT.

The genes are TRBV5-8 and TRBJ2-1; 11 bases are shared with TRBD2. Germline V gene sequence: CDR1 SGHTS, CDR2 YDEGEE. The CDR3 consists of 16 residues. The trim removed 2 bases at V and 2 bases at J, leaving 3 bases unmatched. This CDR3 is CASSLGTSGTYNEQFF. CDR3 coding DNA: TGTGCCAGCAGCTTAGGGACTAGCGGAACCTACAATGAGCAGTTCTTC.